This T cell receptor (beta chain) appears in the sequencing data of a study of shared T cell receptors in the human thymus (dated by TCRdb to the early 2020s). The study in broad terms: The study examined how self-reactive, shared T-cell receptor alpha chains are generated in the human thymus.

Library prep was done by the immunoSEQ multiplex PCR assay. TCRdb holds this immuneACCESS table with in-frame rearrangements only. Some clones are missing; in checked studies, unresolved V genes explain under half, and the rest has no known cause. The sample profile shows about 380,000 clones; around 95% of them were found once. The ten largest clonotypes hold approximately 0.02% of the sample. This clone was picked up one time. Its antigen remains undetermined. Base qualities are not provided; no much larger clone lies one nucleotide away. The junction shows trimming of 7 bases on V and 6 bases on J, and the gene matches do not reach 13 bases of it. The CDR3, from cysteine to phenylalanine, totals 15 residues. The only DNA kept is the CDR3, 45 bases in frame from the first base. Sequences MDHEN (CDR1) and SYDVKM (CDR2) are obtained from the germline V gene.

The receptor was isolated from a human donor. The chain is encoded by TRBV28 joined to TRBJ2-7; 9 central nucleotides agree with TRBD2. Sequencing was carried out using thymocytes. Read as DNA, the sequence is TGTGCCAGCACCCGTAGGGCGGGAGGGCCCCTCGAGCAGTACTTC. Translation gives CASTRRAGGPLEQYF.